Below, 16 T cell receptor beta chains from the same sample are listed, as sequenced in a study of T cell responses to AZD1222 COVID-19 vaccine. The data were produced by immunoSEQ multiplex PCR, yet TCRdb's version contains in-frame clones alone and is incomplete. Found here are 100,000 or so clones, around 87% of them singletons; the top ten hold over 4%. The sample here was peripheral blood, taken on day 0 of MenACWY control vaccination. The receptors shown here come from an adult in good health.

V and J are TRBV19 and TRBJ1-5, with a weak D call TRBD1 (6 bases). V was pared by 6 bases and J by 6 bases, with 12 bases between. The CDR3 sequence is 13 residues long. Germline-derived CDR1 and CDR2 are LNHDA and SQIVND (reference sequence). CDR3 sequence reads: CASRGGGRQPQHF. CDR3 bases: TGTGCCAGTAGAGGAGGGGGTCGTCAGCCCCAGCATTTT.

This clone occurred once. The rearrangement joins TRBV2 to TRBJ1-2; a possible D gene is TRBD1 (5 bases). V was trimmed by 4 bases and J by 8 bases, leaving 20 bases between them. The CDR3 contains 15 residues. The V gene's germline CDR1 is SNHLY and CDR2 FYNNEI. The CDR3 DNA is TGTGCCAGCAGTGGGGAACAGGAGAGAGTCGGGGGCTACACCTTC. Its translation is CASSGEQERVGGYTF.

This chain's CDR3 is CASSFSGINQPQHF. The CDR3 bases are TGTGCCAGCAGTTTTAGCGGAATAAATCAGCCCCAGCATTTT. The rearrangement uses TRBV27 and TRBJ1-5; no clear D gene. The CDR3 has 14 amino acids. Germline V gene data show CDR1 as MNHEY and CDR2 as SMNVEV (reference sequence). The V end lost 3 bases, the J end lost 4 bases, and 10 bases lay between the germline ends.

V and J are TRBV7-2 and TRBJ2-5; D remains ambiguous. The CDR3 consists of 14 residues. Germline V gene lookup returns CDR1 SGHTA and CDR2 FQGNSA. Trimming shortened V by 1 base and J by 1 base, and 7 bases separated the two germline ends. Here the CDR3 DNA reads TGTGCCAGCAGCTTAGTGGGCAGCCAAGAGACCCAGTACTTC. Amino acids: CASSLVGSQETQYF.

V and J are TRBV20-1 and TRBJ2-7; 7 positions agree with TRBD1. Germline V gene sequence: CDR1 DFQATT, CDR2 SNEGSKA (reference sequence). The CDR3 loop spans 14 amino acids. The trim removed 6 bases at V and 4 bases at J, leaving 12 bases unmatched. CDR3: CSASTQGYGYEQYF. CDR3 nucleotide sequence: TGCAGTGCGAGTACACAGGGGTATGGGTACGAGCAGTACTTC.

The gene calls are TRBV5-5 and TRBJ1-5; no firm D call. CDR1 and CDR2 (germline): SGHKS, YYEKEE (reference sequence). The CDR3 runs 15 residues. Trimming pared 1 base from V and 0 bases from J, leaving 8 bases between. CDR3 in DNA: TGTGCCAGCAGCTTGAGCATTTCTAGCAATCAGCCCCAGCATTTT. Protein sequence: CASSLSISSNQPQHF.

This sequence joins TRBV5-8 and TRBJ1-1; TRBD1 might be the D (5 bases). CDR3 length: 14 amino acids. Germline V gene sequence: CDR1 SGHTS, CDR2 YDEGEE. Trimming shortened V by 2 bases and J by 0 bases, and 8 bases separated the two germline ends. For the CDR3, the DNA is TGTGCCAGCAGCTTAGGGGCCCTGAACACTGAAGCTTTCTTT. This translates into CASSLGALNTEAFF.

The gene calls are TRBV10-1 and TRBJ2-2; 10 bases agree with TRBD1. This CDR3 has 17 residues. Per germline, CDR1 WNHNN and CDR2 SYGVQD (reference sequence). V was clipped by 6 bases and J by 4 bases; unmatched bases: 11. The CDR3 DNA reads as TGCGCCAGCAGCTCGCCGGGGGACAGGGGTGCCACCGGGGAGCTGTTTTTT. Its protein is CASSSPGDRGATGELFF.

The chain recombines TRBV5-1 with TRBJ2-7, with 7 positions matching TRBD1. V shed 0 bases, J shed 3 bases, and the junction held 6 bases outside the gene matches. Germline V CDR1 and CDR2: SGHRS, YFSETQ. This CDR3 is built from 15 residues. CDR3: CASSLVQGIFYEQYF. For the CDR3, the DNA is TGCGCCAGCAGCTTGGTACAGGGGATTTTCTACGAGCAGTACTTC.

This clone was counted between two and nine times. The rearrangement links TRBV4-2 to TRBJ1-1, with D perhaps matching TRBD1 (6 bases). CDR1 LGHNA and CDR2 YNFKEQ come from the germline V gene. The CDR3 sequence is 14 residues long. V lost 1 base to trimming and J lost 7 bases, with 13 bases between them. CDR3: CASSQVGGRDEAFF. The CDR3 nucleotides are TGTGCCAGCAGCCAAGTAGGGGGGAGAGATGAAGCTTTCTTT.

This clone was observed a few times. This chain uses TRBV7-9 with TRBJ2-2; D could derive from TRBD1 or TRBD2 (7 bases each). The CDR3 has 15 residues. Per germline, CDR1 SEHNR and CDR2 FQNEAQ (reference sequence). Between the trimmed V and J ends, which lost 3 bases and 6 bases, there was a span of 14 bases. The CDR3 nucleotides read TGTGCCAGCAGCTTGTTGACAGGGAGGGCCGGGGAGCTGTTTTTT. Its protein product is CASSLLTGRAGELFF.

The V gene is TRBV9, the J gene TRBJ1-2; D call uncertain. Germline loops: CDR1 SGDLS, CDR2 YYNGEE. The CDR3 extends over 14 amino acids. Trimming cost V 0 bases and J 0 bases, with 6 bases left between them. For the CDR3, the DNA is TGTGCCAGCAGCGTAGATTCACCTAACTATGGCTACACCTTC. Encoded protein: CASSVDSPNYGYTF.

This clone has a single count. J is TRBJ1-4 and V is TRBV28, with 7 positions matching TRBD1. CDR1 and CDR2 from the germline V gene are MDHEN and SYDVKM. With V trimmed by 7 bases and J by 6 bases, 8 bases remained unmatched. The CDR3 has 14 amino acids. CDR3 nucleotides: TGTGCCAGCACAGGACAGGCGGGACATGAAAAACTGTTTTTT. This codes for CASTGQAGHEKLFF.

The rearrangement uses TRBV28 and TRBJ2-1; no clear D. The V end lost 4 bases, the J end lost 3 bases, and 13 bases lay between the germline ends. The CDR3 is 15 amino acids. Germline loops: CDR1 MDHEN, CDR2 SYDVKM. The DNA of the CDR3 is TGTGCCAGCAGTTCAATAGGCGTTGGCTACAATGAGCAGTTCTTC. Translating it yields CASSSIGVGYNEQFF.

This clone was seen only once. The rearrangement joins TRBV21-1 to TRBJ1-4. TRBV21-1 is a pseudogene segment. The CDR3 runs 12 residues. The CDR3 nucleotides read TGTGCCAGCAGCCCGAGGTGCGCCGAACTGTTTTTT. As protein: CASSPRCAELFF.

The rearrangement links TRBV5-1 to TRBJ1-1, with unresolved D. CDR1 and CDR2 from the germline V gene are SGHRS and YFSETQ. CDR3 length equals 14 residues. The V gene lost 0 bases and the J gene lost 0 bases, with 6 bases spanning the gap. In DNA, the CDR3 is TGCGCCAGCAGCTTGGGAGCCATGAACACTGAAGCTTTCTTT. This translates into CASSLGAMNTEAFF.